This T cell receptor (beta chain) is drawn from a study of human T cells and chemical hapten exposure. Turning to the study itself: Patients having alopecia areata, totalis or universalis were mostly female.

This clonotype was detected a few times. Its antigen remains unknown. Regarding time point: patch test 1, 2 weeks after DPC sensitization. Treatment reported: therapeutic diphenylcyclopropenone sensitization with weekly scalp DPC. The V end was cut by 3 bases, the J end by 2 bases, with 16 bases between. The CDR3 loop spans 16 amino acids. Germline assignment: CDR1 KGHSH and CDR2 LQKENI. One entry per CDR3 protein results from TCRdb running MiXCR on the RACE reads. The sample includes 75,000 to 95,000 distinct CDR3 sequences, about 11% seen only once; the top ten take approximately 3.7%. Findings and caveats of the study: There was no change with DPC sensitization in TCRs above 1 in 1000 frequency. Expanded TCR counts at PT1 went up together with patch test score, a positive correlation. The study found expanded TCRs formed significantly more large CDR3 similarity clusters than controls.

V is TRBV18 and J is TRBJ1-1, with unresolved D. The TCR sequence derives from a woman in her fifties or sixties with alopecia areata. Some clones in this sample may be carry-over from other donors' samples. This specimen was whole blood, taken in connection with sensitization to the hapten diphenylcyclopropenone (DPC). CDR3 amino acids: CASSPARVRVNTEAFF. CDR3 sequence (DNA): TGTGCCAGCTCACCGGCGAGGGTGCGGGTTAACACTGAAGCTTTCTTT.